This T cell receptor (beta chain) was retrieved from a study of cytomegalovirus exposure and HLA in healthy donors. Findings and caveats of the study: The study designated 150 or so TCR beta chains cytomegalovirus-associated. It was found in a later analysis that first-cohort TCR clusters tended to co-occur in the 100 to 150 validation repertoires. Many donors shared some public TCRs, even though most TCR sequences were rare.

Comments on this clone: What it binds is not known.

CDR3 length equals 17 residues. Between the trimmed V and J ends, which lost 5 bases and 2 bases, there was a span of 21 bases. Germline CDR1 SGHAT, CDR2 FQNNGV. Profiled with immunoSEQ multiplex PCR; TCRdb holds only in-frame clones, not every one. Here the sample spans fewer than 400,000 clones, around 86% being singletons. The donors were in the approximately 120-subject validation cohort, distinct from the approximately 700-subject first cohort. Specimen: PBMCs. The TCR originated in a woman aged 18-30 years in good health and CMV-seronegative. The rearrangement joins TRBV11-2 to TRBJ1-2; D is undetermined. This chain's CDR3 is CASSPVYGGPSNYGYTF. The CDR3 DNA reads as TGTGCCAGCAGCCCCGTATATGGAGGGCCTTCCAACTATGGCTACACCTTC.